The T cell receptor (beta chain) described here comes from a study of T-cell reconstitution after alpha-beta-depleted transplantation in children. The library targeted TCRbeta and was prepared with unique molecular identifiers. TCRdb analysed the PCR reads with MiXCR anew, one entry per CDR3 protein. The sample holds more than 550,000 distinct CDR3 sequences, about 10% seen once. Ten or more counts support this clonotype. This TCR was recovered from a human donor who donated a stem cell graft to a child with acute myeloid leukemia. Material: PBMCs from the stem cell graft donor, obtained from the stem cell graft.

The CDR3 DNA sequence: TGTGCCAGCAGGAAGAGGGGCTCTGGGGCCAACGTCCTGACTTTC. Translated: CASRKRGSGANVLTF. The V call is TRBV12-3 or TRBV12-4, the J call TRBJ2-6; D may correspond to TRBD1 or TRBD2 (5 bases each). With 6 bases removed from V and 0 bases from J, the gap between germline ends came to 9 bases. The CDR3 runs 15 residues.